One and the same sample provided the 21 T cell receptor beta chains below, sequenced in a study of siplizumab effects on memory and regulatory T cells. Only in-frame clones appear in the TCRdb table, and some are missing; sequencing was by immunoSEQ multiplex PCR. The sample lists some 100,000 clones; around 93% were seen once. Sequencing was done on a sample of non-Treg CD4+ T cells sorted from blood. These receptors were collected from a human donor in good health.

This clone was detected once. The chain carries TRBV6-1 and TRBJ1-3, with D hard to call. The CDR3 loop spans 13 amino acids. Trimming left V 5 bases short and J 0 bases short, with 5 bases between. Germline assignment: CDR1 MNHNS and CDR2 SASEGT. The CDR3 loop is CASSHGSGNTIYF. In DNA form, the CDR3 reads TGTGCCAGCAGTCACGGCTCTGGAAACACCATATATTTT.

V and J are TRBV29-1 and TRBJ2-7; 8 nucleotides match TRBD1. Germline V CDR1 and CDR2: SQVTM, ANQGSEA. Losses at the gene ends were 7 bases for V and 5 bases for J; bases not matched to a gene: 10. CDR3 length equals 13 residues. Here the CDR3 reads CSGSDRGGHEQYF. The CDR3 nucleotides are TGCAGCGGGAGCGACAGGGGCGGCCACGAGCAGTACTTC.

The rearrangement uses TRBV6-1 and TRBJ2-1; D may be TRBD2 (6 bases). The CDR3 has 15 residues. Germline CDR1 is MNHNS and CDR2 is SASEGT. The ends were cut back, 8 bases at V and 4 bases at J, with 18 bases in the middle. In DNA form, the CDR3 reads TGTGCCAGCCGAATTTACCGGGAGCCTTACAATGAGCAGTTCTTC. Protein product: CASRIYREPYNEQFF.

The chain has TRBV7-6 and TRBJ2-4; D is unresolved. Germline CDR1 and CDR2: SGHVS and FNYEAQ. The germline V and J ends were trimmed by 4 bases and 1 base, with 8 bases remaining between them. CDR3 size: 14 residues. CDR3 amino acids: CASSSNEAKNIQYF. The CDR3 coding sequence is TGTGCCAGCAGCTCCAATGAGGCCAAAAACATTCAGTACTTC. The whole variable domain, filled in from reference TRBV7-6 and TRBJ2-4, reads GAGVSQSPRYKVTKRGQDVALRCDPISGHVSLYWYRQALGQGPEFLTYFNYEAQQDKSGLPNDRFSAERPEGSISTLTIQRTEQRDSAMYRCASSSNEAKNIQYFGAGTRLSVL.

V gene TRBV5-5 combines with J gene TRBJ2-2; D is unresolved. This CDR3 contains 15 residues. Germline values: CDR1 SGHKS, CDR2 YYEKEE (reference sequence). The ends were cut back, 2 bases at V and 4 bases at J, with 12 bases in the middle. The CDR3 sequence: CASSLLPDGTGELFF. Written as DNA, the CDR3 is TGTGCCAGCAGCTTACTTCCGGACGGCACCGGGGAGCTGTTTTTT.

This clone was seen a single time. The rearrangement uses TRBV7-9 and TRBJ2-7; a possible D gene is TRBD1 (6 bases). CDR3 length: 14 residues. Trimming took 5 bases from V and 6 from J, leaving 17 bases between them. CDR1 SEHNR and CDR2 FQNEAQ come from the germline V gene (reference sequence). CDR3 nucleotides: TGTGCCAGCAGCGAAACCGGGACATCGGGCGAGCAGTACTTC. It yields the protein CASSETGTSGEQYF.

The chain is built from TRBV5-4 and TRBJ2-5; 9 bases match TRBD1. The V gene end was trimmed by 4 bases and the J gene end by 1 base; junction bases not matched to a gene: 8. Germline CDR1 is SGHNT and CDR2 is YYREEE (reference sequence). This CDR3 contains 16 residues. The CDR3: CASSRMTGGFQETQYF. CDR3 coding DNA: TGTGCCAGCAGCCGAATGACAGGGGGGTTCCAAGAGACCCAGTACTTC.

The DNA for the CDR3 is TGTGCCAGCTCCCCGGACGGGGGGGGCACAGATACGCAGTATTTT. Amino acids: CASSPDGGGTDTQYF. The V call is TRBV19, the J call TRBJ2-3; 8 nucleotides match TRBD2. The CDR3 has 15 residues. Germline CDR1 and CDR2: LNHDA and SQIVND (reference sequence). J gave up 1 base and V 9 bases, and 9 bases lay outside the gene matches. The complete variable domain, with remaining parts taken from reference TRBV19 and TRBJ2-3, reads DGGITQSPKYLFRKEGQNVTLSCEQNLNHDAMYWYRQDPGQGLRLIYYSQIVNDFQKGDIAEGYSVSREKKESFPLTVTSAQKNPTAFYLCASSPDGGGTDTQYFGPGTRLTVL.

The chain combines TRBV28 with TRBJ2-1, with TRBD2 identical over 8 bases. Germline V gene lookup returns CDR1 MDHEN and CDR2 SYDVKM. The CDR3 extends over 16 amino acids. The trim removed 4 bases at V and 2 bases at J, leaving 7 bases unmatched. CDR3 region: CASSSRGALTYNEQFF. The CDR3, as DNA: TGTGCCAGCAGTTCGCGGGGGGCACTCACCTACAATGAGCAGTTCTTC.

The chain combines TRBV25-1 with TRBJ2-2; 10 bases are a match to TRBD2. J lost 4 bases, V lost 4 bases, and 9 bases had no gene match. The CDR3 sequence is 17 residues long. The germline V gene has CDR1 MGHDK and CDR2 SYGVNS. The CDR3, as DNA: TGTGCCAGCAGTGGATCCAGCGGGGGGGTCGGCACCGGGGAGCTGTTTTTT. Protein sequence: CASSGSSGGVGTGELFF.

The count of this clone is one. The V call is TRBV11-2, the J call TRBJ2-7; D not certain. There are 13 residues in the CDR3. Germline values: CDR1 SGHAT, CDR2 FQNNGV. Between the trimmed V and J ends, which lost 3 bases and 5 bases, there was a span of 11 bases. The chain's CDR3 is CASSLPRTHEQYF. The CDR3 nucleotides read TGTGCCAGCAGCTTGCCGCGGACGCACGAGCAGTACTTC.

The chain combines TRBV7-9 with TRBJ1-2; no firm D call. Germline V gene lookup returns CDR1 SEHNR and CDR2 FQNEAQ (reference sequence). The CDR3 covers 14 residues. V was shortened by 6 bases and J by 1 base, with 12 bases between the two germline ends. The chain's CDR3 is CASRPMGINYGYTF. CDR3 nucleotide sequence: TGTGCCAGCAGACCGATGGGAATTAACTATGGCTACACCTTC.

This chain connects TRBV7-2 to TRBJ2-7; 8 bases fit TRBD1. CDR1 SGHTA and CDR2 FQGNSA come from the germline V gene. The CDR3 is made up of 15 amino acids. V gave up 6 bases and J gave up 3 bases; unmatched junction bases: 10. CDR3 protein: CASRSGTGSLYEQYF. CDR3 bases: TGTGCCAGCAGGTCCGGGACAGGTAGTCTCTACGAGCAGTACTTC.

The chain employs TRBV6-1 and TRBJ2-3, with no clear D. In germline, CDR1 is MNHNS, CDR2 SASEGT. The CDR3 sequence is 15 residues long. Deletions cut 3 bases from V and 5 bases from J, with 15 bases between. CDR3 region: CASSDLGMRRDTQYF. The CDR3 DNA is TGTGCCAGCAGTGATTTGGGGATGCGAAGAGATACGCAGTATTTT.

This clone has a handful of counts. The chain recombines TRBV11-3 with TRBJ2-3, with D hard to call. Germline CDR1 reads SGHNT; CDR2 reads YENEEA. V lost 5 bases, J lost 0 bases, and 15 bases lay in between. This CDR3 contains 16 residues. The CDR3 spells CASSPGYLGSTDTQYF. The CDR3 DNA sequence: TGTGCCAGCAGCCCCGGGTACCTTGGAAGCACAGATACGCAGTATTTT.

The rearrangement uses TRBV30 and TRBJ2-1; D not certain. Germline CDR1 and CDR2: GTSNPN and SVGIG (reference sequence). The CDR3 is 14 amino acids. V lost 0 bases and J 0 bases, leaving 6 bases between the germline ends. The CDR3 DNA follows: TGTGCCTGGAGTGTGGGCGGCTCCTACAATGAGCAGTTCTTC. Amino acids: CAWSVGGSYNEQFF. Using reference TRBV30 and TRBJ2-1 for the parts outside the CDR3, the full variable domain is SQTIHQWPATLVQPVGSPLSLECTVEGTSNPNLYWYRQAAGRGLQLLFYSVGIGQISSEVPQNLSASRPQDRQFILSSKKLLLSDSGFYLCAWSVGGSYNEQFFGPGTRLTVL.

This sequence joins TRBV29-1 and TRBJ1-1; D not certain. The germline gives CDR1 SQVTM, CDR2 ANQGSEA. This CDR3 is 11 amino acids long. CDR3 sequence (DNA): TGCAGACTAGACGGGAACACTGAAGCTTTCTTT. As protein: CRLDGNTEAFF. Drawing the rest from reference TRBV29-1 and TRBJ1-1, the complete variable domain is SAVISQKPSRDICQRGTSLTIQCQVDSQVTMMFWYRQQPGQSLTLIATANQGSEATYESGFVIDKFPISRPNLTFSTLTVSNMSPEDSSIYLCRLDGNTEAFFGQGTRLTVV.

V and J are TRBV5-6 and TRBJ2-3; 10 positions match TRBD1. This CDR3 comprises 15 residues. Germline V CDR1 and CDR2: SGHDT, YYEEEE. V dropped 4 bases and J dropped 8; count of bases not matched to a gene: 10. This chain's CDR3 is CASSLTGGEMGTQYF. The CDR3 nucleotides read TGTGCCAGCAGCCTGACAGGGGGCGAAATGGGTACGCAGTATTTT.

The chain couples TRBV28 to TRBJ2-2, with 11 bases aligning to TRBD1. Germline V gene sequence: CDR1 MDHEN, CDR2 SYDVKM. The ends lost 5 bases at V and 6 bases at J; junction bases unmatched: 2. The CDR3 totals 14 residues. The CDR3 region has the DNA TGTGCCAGCAGTCTGGGACAGGGGGCCGGGGAGCTGTTTTTT. Amino acids: CASSLGQGAGELFF. The full variable domain, its missing parts supplied by reference TRBV28 and TRBJ2-2, is DVKVTQSSRYLVKRTGEKVFLECVQDMDHENMFWYRQDPGLGLRLIYFSYDVKMKEKGDIPEGYSVSREKKERFSLILESASTNQTSMYLCASSLGQGAGELFFGEGSRLTVL.

The V call is TRBV7-9, the J call TRBJ2-2; possible D gene TRBD2, 6 bases. Germline-derived CDR1 and CDR2 are SEHNR and FQNEAQ (reference sequence). Between the trimmed V and J ends, which lost 1 base and 3 bases, there was a span of 12 bases. This CDR3 has 16 residues. The CDR3 reads CASSLGVGGDTGELFF. The CDR3 DNA reads TGTGCCAGCAGCTTAGGAGTCGGCGGGGACACCGGGGAGCTGTTTTTT.

The CDR3 spells CASSFYADTQYF. The CDR3 coding sequence is TGTGCCAGCAGCTTCTACGCAGATACGCAGTATTTT. The chain recombines TRBV7-3 with TRBJ2-3; the D is unclear. V lost 3 bases to trimming and J lost 4 bases, with 5 bases between them. The CDR3 runs 12 residues. The germline gives CDR1 SGHTA, CDR2 FQGTGA. Together with reference TRBV7-3 and TRBJ2-3, the CDR3 gives the full variable domain: GAGVSQTPSNKVTEKGKYVELRCDPISGHTALYWYRQSLGQGPEFLIYFQGTGAADDSGLPNDRFFAVRPEGSVSTLKIQRTERGDSAVYLCASSFYADTQYFGPGTRLTVL.